Shown below are 5 T cell receptor beta chains from a single sample sequenced in a study of a mutant IDH1 vaccine in newly diagnosed glioma. No cognate antigen is known for these TCRs. The time point was: week 5, during vaccination. Alongside topical imiquimod, each dose of vaccine comprised 300 ug of mutant IDH1 20-mer peptide. Libraries were prepared by immunoSEQ multiplex PCR; TCRdb keeps only in-frame clonotypes and omits some of them. Of around 29,000 clones listed, about nine tenths are singletons. Material: peripheral blood mononuclear cells (PBMCs), obtained from a glioma patient whose treatment included an IDH1 peptide vaccine. These receptors originate from a woman aged 40 to 50 with glioma. Some clones in this sample may be carry-over from other donors' samples.

This clone was counted once. The rearrangement links TRBV7-9 to TRBJ2-1; possible D gene TRBD2, 6 bases. This CDR3 contains 17 residues. V was trimmed by 2 bases and J by 0 bases, leaving 14 bases between them. CDR1 and CDR2 (germline): SEHNR, FQNEAQ (reference sequence). CDR3 nucleotides: TGTGCCAGCAGCTTAACGGTCCCAGCGGGCTCCTACAATGAGCAGTTCTTC. This translates into CASSLTVPAGSYNEQFF.

This clone has a single count. This chain links TRBV7-9 with TRBJ1-4; no reliable D call. Germline V lookup: CDR1 SEHNR, CDR2 FQNEAQ (reference sequence). The CDR3 is made up of 15 amino acids. V lost 5 bases, J lost 0 bases, and 10 bases lay in between. The CDR3: CASSPLQPTNEKLFF. The CDR3, as DNA: TGTGCCAGCAGCCCCTTACAGCCAACTAATGAAAAACTGTTTTTT.

The chain uses TRBV28 and TRBJ1-5; D not certain. Trimming left V 3 bases short and J 3 bases short, with 9 bases between. The length of the CDR3 is 14 residues. Germline V gene sequence: CDR1 MDHEN, CDR2 SYDVKM. The CDR3 sequence: CASSLAEHNQPQHF. The CDR3 DNA follows: TGTGCCAGCAGTTTGGCGGAGCACAATCAGCCCCAGCATTTT.

The V and J genes are TRBV5-1 and TRBJ1-4; TRBD1 is a possible D gene (5 bases). The CDR3 loop spans 15 amino acids. V was pared by 4 bases and J by 3 bases, with 13 bases between. The germline gives CDR1 SGHRS, CDR2 YFSETQ. In nucleotides, the CDR3 is TGCGCCAGCAGCGATAGGGGTGCGCCTAATGAAAAACTGTTTTTT. Translating it yields CASSDRGAPNEKLFF.

The J gene is TRBJ2-2, the V gene TRBV5-5, with a weak D call TRBD2 (5 bases). The CDR3 has 16 amino acids. Deletions cut 0 bases from V and 7 bases from J, with 16 bases between. Germline CDR1 reads SGHKS; CDR2 reads YYEKEE (reference sequence). CDR3 DNA sequence: TGTGCCAGCAGCTTGGCCGGAGCTAGCCCGCACGGGGAGCTGTTTTTT. This sequence encodes CASSLAGASPHGELFF.